This T cell receptor (beta chain) appears in the sequencing data of a study of cytomegalovirus exposure and HLA in healthy donors. Nominally healthy donors were sampled, though unrecorded immune exposures were likely. As to this clone: The target antigen is unknown.

In the PCR, 60 Vbeta and 13 Jbeta primers were used. TCRdb's copy holds only in-frame clones and misses some; the assay was immunoSEQ multiplex PCR. The table includes approximately 150,000 clones, roughly 85% detected once. Trimming took 5 bases from V and 0 from J, leaving 4 bases between them. Per the germline V gene, CDR1 is SGHDT and CDR2 is YYEEEE. There are 12 residues in the CDR3. Study-level results: Relative to equally common others, HLA-associated TCR beta chains showed greater clonal expansion in a later analysis. One cluster of highly shared sequence variants probably arose as a sequencing artifact.

Sequencing input: PBMCs. The rearrangement joins TRBV5-6 to TRBJ2-3; D is unresolved. The clonotype was recovered from a man aged 25 to 45 in good health and CMV-seronegative. DNA for the CDR3: TGTGCCAGCAGGACTAGCACAGATACGCAGTATTTT. Translation gives CASRTSTDTQYF. Filled out from reference TRBV5-6 and TRBJ2-3, the complete variable domain reads DAGVTQSPTHLIKTRGQQVTLRCSPKSGHDTVSWYQQALGQGPQFIFQYYEEEERQRGNFPDRFSGHQFPNYSSELNVNALLLGDSALYLCASRTSTDTQYFGPGTRLTVL.